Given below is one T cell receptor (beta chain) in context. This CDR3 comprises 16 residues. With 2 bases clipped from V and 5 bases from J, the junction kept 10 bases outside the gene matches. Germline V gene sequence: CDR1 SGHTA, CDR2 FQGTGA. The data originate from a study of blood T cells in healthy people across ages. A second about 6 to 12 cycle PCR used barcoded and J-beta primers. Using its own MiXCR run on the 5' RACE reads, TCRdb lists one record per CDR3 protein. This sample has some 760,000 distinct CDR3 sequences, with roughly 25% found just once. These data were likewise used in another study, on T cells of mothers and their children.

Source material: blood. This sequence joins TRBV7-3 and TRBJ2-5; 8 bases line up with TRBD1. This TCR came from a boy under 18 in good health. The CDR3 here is CASSLAPGTGDETQYF. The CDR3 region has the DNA TGTGCCAGCAGCTTAGCGCCTGGGACAGGTGATGAGACCCAGTACTTC.